Shown below are 28 T cell receptor beta chains from a single sample sequenced in a study of cytomegalovirus exposure and HLA in healthy donors. Vbeta (60) and Jbeta (13) primers were used in the PCR. The assay was immunoSEQ multiplex PCR, and TCRdb's table has in-frame clones only and misses some. The table has 75,000 to 85,000 clones, about 78% seen once. What was sequenced was PBMCs. The source is a male donor in good health and CMV-seronegative.

This sequence joins TRBV19 and TRBJ2-1, with 10 nucleotides matching TRBD2. The CDR3 contains 16 residues. The V gene end was trimmed by 0 bases and the J gene end by 4 bases; junction bases not matched to a gene: 3. Germline lookup yields CDR1 LNHDA and CDR2 SQIVND (reference sequence). In DNA form, the CDR3 reads TGTGCCAGTAGTATAGAAGCTAGCGGGAGATACAATGAGCAGTTCTTC. This translates into CASSIEASGRYNEQFF.

The chain is built from TRBV5-1 and TRBJ1-2; D not certain. Trimming removed 0 bases at V and 2 bases at J, with 11 bases between. Looked up from germline, CDR1 is SGHRS and CDR2 is YFSETQ. There are 15 residues in the CDR3. CDR3 sequence reads: CASSLGGSANYGYTF. The CDR3 bases are TGCGCCAGCAGCTTGGGAGGCAGTGCCAACTATGGCTACACCTTC.

The CDR3 region has the DNA TGTGCCATCAGTGAGGACAGGGGGAACACCGGGGAGCTGTTTTTT. This gives the protein CAISEDRGNTGELFF. V and J are TRBV10-3 and TRBJ2-2, with 8 bases matching TRBD1. J gave up 1 base and V 2 bases, and 0 bases lay outside the gene matches. The CDR3 runs to 15 residues. The germline CDR1 and CDR2 sequences are ENHRY and SYGVKD.

V usage is TRBV10-2 and J usage is TRBJ2-6; the D gene is possibly TRBD1 (5 bases). The length of the CDR3 is 15 residues. The germline V gene encodes CDR1 WSHSY and CDR2 SAAADI. Trimming pared 5 bases from V and 0 bases from J, leaving 8 bases between. CDR3 sequence reads: CASSSQGSGANVLTF. In DNA, the CDR3 is TGCGCCAGCAGTTCCCAGGGCTCTGGGGCCAACGTCCTGACTTTC.

The V and J genes are TRBV2 and TRBJ2-7; D perhaps matches TRBD1 (6 bases). CDR1 is SNHLY, CDR2 FYNNEI, per germline. The CDR3 runs 14 residues. Trimming cost V 6 bases and J 1 base, with 13 bases left between them. CDR3 region: CASRENRESYEQYF. Written as DNA, the CDR3 is TGTGCCAGCAGAGAGAACAGGGAATCCTACGAGCAGTACTTC.

V and J are TRBV6-1 and TRBJ2-5, with 15 bases aligning to TRBD2. CDR3 length: 16 residues. V lost 4 bases to trimming and J lost 3 bases; unmatched junction nucleotides: 3. Germline assignment: CDR1 MNHNS and CDR2 SASEGT. The CDR3 nucleotides are TGTGCCAGCAGTGTCGGACTAGCGGGGGGGAAAGAGACCCAGTACTTC. Its protein is CASSVGLAGGKETQYF.

The rearrangement uses TRBV27 and TRBJ1-2; possibly TRBD1 for D (6 bases). V was pared by 6 bases and J by 3 bases, with 17 bases between. The CDR3 runs 15 residues. Germline CDR1 reads MNHEY; CDR2 reads SMNVEV (reference sequence). The CDR3: CASRSLLQGHYGYTF. The CDR3 bases are TGTGCCAGCAGGTCCCTTTTACAGGGCCACTATGGCTACACCTTC.

The chain carries TRBV7-2 and TRBJ1-1; TRBD1 agrees at 7 bases. The CDR3 is 15 residues long. V dropped 4 bases and J dropped 4; count of bases not matched to a gene: 9. CDR1 and CDR2 from the germline V gene are SGHTA and FQGNSA. The CDR3 DNA reads TGTGCCAGCAGCTCCCAGACAGGGATTGGCACTGAAGCTTTCTTT. As protein: CASSSQTGIGTEAFF.

This sequence joins TRBV28 and TRBJ1-2; no reliable D call. V lost 5 bases to trimming and J lost 4 bases, with 20 bases between them. This CDR3 is 16 amino acids long. The germline CDR1 and CDR2 sequences are MDHEN and SYDVKM. In DNA form, the CDR3 reads TGTGCCAGCAGTCCCCTAACAGCCCAACTCTCCTATGGCTACACCTTC. This gives the protein CASSPLTAQLSYGYTF.

This clone has more than one count but fewer than ten. This chain links TRBV4-1 with TRBJ1-5; 9 bases line up with TRBD1. With 4 bases clipped from V and 7 bases from J, the junction kept 11 bases outside the gene matches. The CDR3 is 16 residues long. Germline V CDR1 and CDR2: MGHRA, YSYEKL. CDR3 protein: CASSPGRGQGVQPQHF. The CDR3 nucleotides are TGCGCCAGCAGCCCCGGTCGGGGACAGGGAGTGCAGCCCCAGCATTTT.

This clone turned up a few times. This sequence joins TRBV28 and TRBJ1-5; TRBD1 matches 7 bases. CDR1 is MDHEN, CDR2 SYDVKM, per germline. There are 15 residues in the CDR3. Unmatched junction bases numbered 3, after V lost 4 bases and J lost 0 bases. CDR3 in amino acids: CASSWDSYSNQPQHF. CDR3 coding DNA: TGTGCCAGCAGTTGGGACAGCTATAGCAATCAGCCCCAGCATTTT.

The chain couples TRBV5-1 to TRBJ2-7; TRBD2 is a possible D gene (5 bases). Deletions cut 0 bases from V and 5 bases from J, with 6 bases between. The germline gives CDR1 SGHRS, CDR2 YFSETQ. This CDR3 comprises 12 residues. In DNA, the CDR3 is TGCGCCAGCAGCTTGGTGAGGGACGAGCAGTACTTC. Protein sequence: CASSLVRDEQYF.

This clone was detected only a few times. V gene TRBV5-5 combines with J gene TRBJ1-1; TRBD1 matches at 9 bases. The CDR3 extends over 14 amino acids. Germline CDR1 reads SGHKS; CDR2 reads YYEKEE (reference sequence). Losses at the gene ends were 2 bases for V and 3 bases for J; bases not matched to a gene: 2. CDR3 DNA: TGTGCCAGCAGCTTACAGGGGGCAGACACTGAAGCTTTCTTT. The encoded protein is CASSLQGADTEAFF.

The genes are TRBV29-1 and TRBJ1-3, with 7 bases fitting TRBD1. Germline V CDR1 and CDR2: SQVTM, ANQGSEA. The CDR3 is made up of 12 amino acids. CDR3: CSAGGAGNTIYF. In DNA form, the CDR3 reads TGCAGTGCAGGGGGTGCCGGAAACACCATATATTTT.

The rearrangement links TRBV7-2 to TRBJ1-2; D not resolved. Germline CDR1 SGHTA, CDR2 FQGNSA. V was clipped by 5 bases and J by 0 bases, with 13 bases between them. The CDR3 is 15 residues long. Written as DNA, the CDR3 is TGTGCCAGCAGCATCACATCGGGTTCTAACTATGGCTACACCTTC. It specifies CASSITSGSNYGYTF.

CDR3 sequence (DNA): TGTGCCAGCAGACCGAGAGCCGGGATAACATCGGTCCAAGAGACCCAGTACTTC. Its translation: CASRPRAGITSVQETQYF. This rearrangement joins TRBV5-5 to TRBJ2-5, with a possible D match to TRBD2 (5 bases). Between the trimmed V and J ends, which lost 5 bases and 1 base, there was a span of 24 bases. Germline values: CDR1 SGHKS, CDR2 YYEKEE (reference sequence). The CDR3 sequence is 18 residues long.

The CDR3 DNA reads TGTGCCAGCAGCCCTCAACCAATTCAGGGGTCCGTAGAATATGGCTACACCTTC. Residues: CASSPQPIQGSVEYGYTF. The genes are TRBV4-2 and TRBJ1-2, with D possibly TRBD1 on 6 matching bases. CDR3 length equals 18 residues. Germline V gene data show CDR1 as LGHNA and CDR2 as YNFKEQ. V shed 4 bases and J shed 5 bases, with 26 bases lying between them.

The chain has TRBV18 and TRBJ2-7, with 9 bases aligning to TRBD2. The CDR3 consists of 15 residues. Germline V lookup: CDR1 KGHSH, CDR2 LQKENI. With V trimmed by 4 bases and J by 1 base, 5 bases remained unmatched. CDR3 amino acids: CASSRRGGLSYEQYF. Here the CDR3 DNA reads TGTGCCAGCTCACGGCGGGGGGGTTTGTCCTACGAGCAGTACTTC.

The chain couples TRBV11-1 to TRBJ1-1; tentatively, D is TRBD1 (5 bases). The V gene lost 5 bases and the J gene lost 0 bases, with 16 bases spanning the gap. This CDR3 region has 16 residues. The germline gives CDR1 SGHAT, CDR2 FQDESV (reference sequence). CDR3 loop: CASSPRTYSMNTEAFF. The CDR3 DNA follows: TGTGCCAGCAGCCCCAGGACATATTCCATGAACACTGAAGCTTTCTTT.

The chain links TRBV28 to TRBJ1-2; D remains unclear. The germline V gene has CDR1 MDHEN and CDR2 SYDVKM. The CDR3 loop spans 12 amino acids. Trimming took off 3 bases at V and 7 bases at J, with 9 bases between the two ends. CDR3 bases: TGTGCCAGCAGTTTCTGGACTGGTGGCTACACCTTC. This codes for CASSFWTGGYTF.

This clone showed up just once. The rearrangement joins TRBV7-2 to TRBJ1-2; maybe TRBD1 (5 bases). Germline loops: CDR1 SGHTA, CDR2 FQGNSA. Trimming took 0 bases from V and 4 from J, leaving 6 bases between them. This CDR3 has 13 residues. The CDR3 loop is CASSLAGAYGYTF. The DNA of the CDR3 is TGTGCCAGCAGCTTAGCAGGGGCCTATGGCTACACCTTC.

Concerning this clone itself: The junction departs from germline at one end; a sequencing error may be responsible. The chain employs TRBV6-1 and TRBJ1-2; 10 nucleotides line up with TRBD1. The CDR3 sequence is 15 residues long. CDR1 MNHNS and CDR2 SASEGT come from the germline V gene. The CDR3: CASSLRTGGNYGYPF. The CDR3 region has the DNA TGTGCCAGCAGTCTGCGGACAGGGGGGAACTATGGCTACCCCTTC.

V and J are TRBV28 and TRBJ2-1, with TRBD1 identical over 7 bases. Germline CDR1 reads MDHEN; CDR2 reads SYDVKM. This CDR3 comprises 14 residues. The junction had 5 bases not matched to a gene; V was cut back by 5 bases and J by 4 bases. CDR3 DNA: TGTGCCAGCAGTCCGGGACAGAGTTACAATGAGCAGTTCTTC. This translates into CASSPGQSYNEQFF.

This clone was recorded a few times. CDR3 bases: TGTGCCAGTAACAGGGGGGTCGGAAACACCATATATTTT. It codes for CASNRGVGNTIYF. This chain joins TRBV6-1 and TRBJ1-3; TRBD1 matches at 8 bases. CDR3 length: 13 amino acids. V shed 9 bases and J 4 bases; nucleotides not matched to a gene: 5. Germline CDR1 is MNHNS and CDR2 is SASEGT.

This chain uses TRBV10-1 with TRBJ2-7, with D possibly being TRBD2 (6 bases). V was cut by 3 bases and J by 4 bases, with 13 bases left in between. The CDR3 extends over 14 amino acids. The germline gives CDR1 WNHNN, CDR2 SYGVQD (reference sequence). The CDR3 sequence is CASSEGGVGYEQYF. The CDR3 DNA reads TGCGCCAGCAGTGAAGGCGGGGTCGGGTACGAGCAGTACTTC.

This clone was counted between two and nine times. A junction end diverges from the germline sequence, so it may reflect a read error. The chain is built from TRBV5-1 and TRBJ1-2; 7 bases are shared with TRBD1. The CDR3 is 15 amino acids. CDR1 is SGHRS and CDR2 is YFSETQ in the germline V gene. The CDR3 spells CASSSGQAANYGYPF. The CDR3 DNA is TGCGCCAGCAGCTCCGGACAGGCCGCTAACTATGGCTACCCCTTC.

The J gene is TRBJ2-7, the V gene TRBV29-1; maybe TRBD2 (6 bases). The CDR3 extends over 13 amino acids. Deletions cut 8 bases from V and 6 bases from J, with 20 bases between. Germline V gene data show CDR1 as SQVTM and CDR2 as ANQGSEA. The CDR3 DNA sequence: TGCAGCACCTCTACGGCGGGATCGGGCGAGCAGTACTTC. Translated: CSTSTAGSGEQYF.

The rearrangement joins TRBV19 to TRBJ1-1, with 8 bases fitting TRBD1. After removal of 7 bases from V and 8 bases from J, the junction contained 9 bases not matched to a gene. This CDR3 has 13 residues. Germline V CDR1 and CDR2: LNHDA, SQIVND (reference sequence). CDR3: CASIRWQGAEAFF. For the CDR3, the DNA is TGTGCCAGTATAAGGTGGCAGGGGGCCGAAGCTTTCTTT.